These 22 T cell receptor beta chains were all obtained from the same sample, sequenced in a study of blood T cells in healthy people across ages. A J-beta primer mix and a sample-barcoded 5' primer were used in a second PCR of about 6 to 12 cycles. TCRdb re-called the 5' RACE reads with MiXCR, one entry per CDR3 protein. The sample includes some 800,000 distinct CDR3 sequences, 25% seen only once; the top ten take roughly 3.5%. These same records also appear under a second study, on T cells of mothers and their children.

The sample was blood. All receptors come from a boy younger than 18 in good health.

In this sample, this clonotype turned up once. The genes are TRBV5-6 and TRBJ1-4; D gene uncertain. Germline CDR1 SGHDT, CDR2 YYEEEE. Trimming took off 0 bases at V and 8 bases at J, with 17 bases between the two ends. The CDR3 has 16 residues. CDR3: CASSLEIGGLREKLFF. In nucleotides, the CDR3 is TGTGCCAGCAGCTTGGAGATCGGCGGACTGCGGGAAAAACTGTTTTTT.

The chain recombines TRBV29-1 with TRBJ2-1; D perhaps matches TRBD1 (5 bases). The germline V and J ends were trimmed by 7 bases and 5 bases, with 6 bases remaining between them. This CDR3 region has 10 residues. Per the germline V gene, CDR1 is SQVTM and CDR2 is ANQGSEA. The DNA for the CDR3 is TGCAGCGGACAGAACAATGAGCAGTTCTTC. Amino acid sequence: CSGQNNEQFF.

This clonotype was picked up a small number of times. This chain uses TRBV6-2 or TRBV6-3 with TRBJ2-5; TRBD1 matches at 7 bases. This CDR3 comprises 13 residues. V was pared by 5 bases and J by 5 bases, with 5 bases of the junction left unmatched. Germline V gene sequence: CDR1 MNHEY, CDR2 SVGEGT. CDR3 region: CASSEQGMETQYF. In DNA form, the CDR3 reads TGTGCCAGCAGTGAACAGGGGATGGAGACCCAGTACTTC.

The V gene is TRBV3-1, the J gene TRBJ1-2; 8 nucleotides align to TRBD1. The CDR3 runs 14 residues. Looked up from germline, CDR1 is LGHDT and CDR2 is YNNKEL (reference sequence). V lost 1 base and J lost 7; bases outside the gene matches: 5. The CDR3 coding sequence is TGTGCCAGCAGCCAAGGGACAGGGAGCCCTGGCTACACCTTC. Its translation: CASSQGTGSPGYTF.

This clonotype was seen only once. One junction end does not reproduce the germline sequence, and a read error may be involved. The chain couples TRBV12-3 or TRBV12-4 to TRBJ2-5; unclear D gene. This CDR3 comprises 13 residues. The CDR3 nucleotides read TGTGCCAGCAGTTCCCAACTCAGAGAGACCCGGTACTTC. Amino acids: CASSSQLRETRYF.

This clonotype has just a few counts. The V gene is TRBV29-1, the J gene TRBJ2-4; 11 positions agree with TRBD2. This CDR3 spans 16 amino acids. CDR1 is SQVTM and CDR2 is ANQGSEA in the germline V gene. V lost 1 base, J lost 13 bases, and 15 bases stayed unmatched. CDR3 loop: CSVEGGRGTPSGGQYF. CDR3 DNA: TGCAGCGTTGAAGGGGGTCGGGGCACTCCTAGCGGGGGGCAGTACTTC.

CDR3 protein: CASSYIGPDNEQFF. CDR3 bases: TGTGCCAGCAGTTACATAGGACCTGACAATGAGCAGTTCTTC. The rearrangement joins TRBV6-5 to TRBJ2-1; no clear D gene. Trimming shortened V by 2 bases and J by 5 bases, and 10 bases separated the two germline ends. From germline, CDR1 is MNHEY and CDR2 SVGAGI. CDR3 length: 14 amino acids.

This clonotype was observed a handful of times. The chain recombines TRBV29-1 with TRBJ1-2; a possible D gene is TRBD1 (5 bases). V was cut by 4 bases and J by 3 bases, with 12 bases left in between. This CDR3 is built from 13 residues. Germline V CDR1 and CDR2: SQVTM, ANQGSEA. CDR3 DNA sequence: TGCAGCGTTGTCCGGGGGGGTGACTATGGCTACACCTTC. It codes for CSVVRGGDYGYTF.

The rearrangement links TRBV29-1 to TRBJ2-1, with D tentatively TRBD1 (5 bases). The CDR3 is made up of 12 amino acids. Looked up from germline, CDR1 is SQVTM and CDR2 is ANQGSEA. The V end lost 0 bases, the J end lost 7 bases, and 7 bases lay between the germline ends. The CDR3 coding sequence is TGCAGCGTTGAAGATCAGGGAAATGAGCAGTTCTTC. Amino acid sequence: CSVEDQGNEQFF.

The CDR3 spells CSAVPPNYGYTF. The CDR3 coding sequence is TGCAGTGCTGTACCTCCTAACTATGGCTACACCTTC. V is TRBV20-1 and J is TRBJ1-2; D call uncertain. This CDR3 comprises 12 residues. V was clipped by 5 bases and J by 0 bases, with 7 bases between them. Germline lookup yields CDR1 DFQATT and CDR2 SNEGSKA (reference sequence).

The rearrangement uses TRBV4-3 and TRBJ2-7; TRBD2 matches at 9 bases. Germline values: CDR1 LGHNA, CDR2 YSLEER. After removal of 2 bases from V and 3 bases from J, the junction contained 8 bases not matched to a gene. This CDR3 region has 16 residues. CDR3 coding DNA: TGCGCCAGCAGCCAAACCGTAGCGGGAGCGCTCTACGAGCAGTACTTC. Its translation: CASSQTVAGALYEQYF.

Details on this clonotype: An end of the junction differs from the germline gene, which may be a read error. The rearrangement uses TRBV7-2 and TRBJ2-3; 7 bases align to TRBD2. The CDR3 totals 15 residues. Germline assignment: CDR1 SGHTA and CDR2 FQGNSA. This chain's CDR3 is CAGSFGGGSTDTQYF. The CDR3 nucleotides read TGTGCCGGCAGCTTTGGCGGGGGAAGCACAGATACGCAGTATTTT.

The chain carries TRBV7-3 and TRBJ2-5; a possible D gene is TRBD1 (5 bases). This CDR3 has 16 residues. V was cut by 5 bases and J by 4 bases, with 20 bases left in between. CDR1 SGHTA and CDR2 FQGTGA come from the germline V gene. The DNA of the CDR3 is TGTGCCAGCAGCCGCTTAGGGCTGGGGCTTGGAGAGACCCAGTACTTC. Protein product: CASSRLGLGLGETQYF.

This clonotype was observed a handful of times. CDR3 protein: CASSQDWGNIQYF. In DNA form, the CDR3 reads TGCGCCAGCAGCCAAGATTGGGGAAACATTCAGTACTTC. This chain connects TRBV4-3 to TRBJ2-4, with D hard to call. This CDR3 spans 13 amino acids. Germline values: CDR1 LGHNA, CDR2 YSLEER. With 0 bases removed from V and 6 bases from J, the gap between germline ends came to 6 bases.

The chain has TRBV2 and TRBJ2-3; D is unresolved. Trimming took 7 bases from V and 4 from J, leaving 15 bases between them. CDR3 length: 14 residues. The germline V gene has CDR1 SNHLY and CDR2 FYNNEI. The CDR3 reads CASTEGLSPDTQYF. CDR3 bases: TGTGCCAGCACCGAAGGTCTGTCCCCAGATACGCAGTATTTT.

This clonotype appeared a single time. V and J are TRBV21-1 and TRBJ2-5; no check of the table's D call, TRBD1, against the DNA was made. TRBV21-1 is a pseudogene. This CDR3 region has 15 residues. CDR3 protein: CASSTPRVFQETQYF. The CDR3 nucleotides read TGTGCCAGCAGCACACCCAGGGTTTTCCAAGAGACCCAGTACTTC.

This CDR3 reads CSVVTGGSETQYF. The CDR3 DNA is TGCAGCGTAGTTACAGGGGGGTCGGAGACCCAGTACTTC. This chain links TRBV29-1 with TRBJ2-5, with TRBD1 identical over 8 bases. With 6 bases clipped from V and 5 bases from J, the junction kept 8 bases outside the gene matches. CDR1 SQVTM and CDR2 ANQGSEA come from the germline V gene. The CDR3 is 13 residues long.

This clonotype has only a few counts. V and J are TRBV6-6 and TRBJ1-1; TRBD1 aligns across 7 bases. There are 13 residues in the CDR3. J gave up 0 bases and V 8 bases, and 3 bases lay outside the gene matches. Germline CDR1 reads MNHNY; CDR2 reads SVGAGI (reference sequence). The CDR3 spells CASVRGLNTEAFF. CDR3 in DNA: TGTGCCAGCGTCAGGGGGTTGAACACTGAAGCTTTCTTT.

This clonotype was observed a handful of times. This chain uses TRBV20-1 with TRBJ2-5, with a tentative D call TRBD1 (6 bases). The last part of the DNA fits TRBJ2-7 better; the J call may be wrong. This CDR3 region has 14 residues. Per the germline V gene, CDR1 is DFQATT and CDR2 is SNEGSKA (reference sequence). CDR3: CSAHRAQGTYEQYF. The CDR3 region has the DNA TGCAGTGCCCACAGGGCCCAGGGAACCTACGAGCAGTACTTC.

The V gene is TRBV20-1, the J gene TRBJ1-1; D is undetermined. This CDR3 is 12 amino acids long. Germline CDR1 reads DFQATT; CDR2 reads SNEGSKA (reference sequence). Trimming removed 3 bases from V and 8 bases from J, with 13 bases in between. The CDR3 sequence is CSARPWDTEAFF. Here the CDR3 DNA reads TGCAGTGCTAGGCCGTGGGATACAGAAGCTTTCTTT.

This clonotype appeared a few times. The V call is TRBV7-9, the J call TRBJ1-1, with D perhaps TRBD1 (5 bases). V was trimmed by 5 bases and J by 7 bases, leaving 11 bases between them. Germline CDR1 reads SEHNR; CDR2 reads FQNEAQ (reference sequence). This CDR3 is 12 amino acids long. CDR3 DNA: TGTGCCAGCAGCCTCGGGGGGATTGAAGCTTTCTTT. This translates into CASSLGGIEAFF.

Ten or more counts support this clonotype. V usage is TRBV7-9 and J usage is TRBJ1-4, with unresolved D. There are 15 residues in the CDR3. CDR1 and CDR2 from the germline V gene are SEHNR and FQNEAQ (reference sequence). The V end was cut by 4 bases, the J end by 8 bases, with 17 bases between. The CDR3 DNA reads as TGTGCCAGCAGCTCCAGAGGACTAACACAGGAAAAACTGTTTTTT. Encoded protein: CASSSRGLTQEKLFF.